These T cell receptor beta chains were read from a single sample in a study of shared clonotypes between healthy human individuals. The method was immunoSEQ multiplex PCR; TCRdb's version includes in-frame clones alone and lacks a portion of them. This table has millions of clones, 85% to 95% appearing once. Sequencing used naive CD8+ T cells from PBMCs. The origin of the receptors is a man between 18 and 29 years old in good health. Some clones in this sample may be carry-over from other donors' samples. The CDR3 runs from the conserved cysteine through the conserved F or W. D genes are given only for firm matches. Clone size is given for some rows only: seen once, a few or many times, or a class if the clone is expanded.

>TRBV4-2|TRBJ1-5|TRBD1|-
CASSPSGTESNQPQHF
TGTGCCAGCAGCCCAAGCGGGACAGAGAGCAATCAGCCCCAGCATTTT
>TRBV29-1|TRBJ1-4|-|-
CSVEEGFGGGKLFF
TGCAGCGTTGAAGAAGGGTTCGGGGGGGGAAAACTGTTTTTT
>TRBV13|TRBJ1-1|-|once
CASTPGTNTEAFF
TGTGCCAGCACCCCGGGGACGAACACTGAAGCTTTCTTT
>TRBV7-2|TRBJ2-5|TRBD1|-
CASNNPRGQSLVTQYF
TGTGCCAGCAATAATCCCAGGGGGCAGTCGCTAGTGACCCAGTACTTC
>TRBV6-5|TRBJ2-4|-|-
CASSYNGQIAKNIQYF
TGTGCCAGCAGTTACAACGGACAGATCGCCAAAAACATTCAGTACTTC
>TRBV10-2|TRBJ2-7|TRBD1|-
CASSPRPGTGNRTAYEQYF
TGCGCCAGCAGTCCTCGTCCCGGGACAGGGAATCGGACCGCCTACGAGCAGTACTTC
>TRBV25-1|TRBJ2-1|TRBD2|-
CASSWGAGAPDEQFF
TGTGCCAGCAGTTGGGGCGCGGGAGCTCCGGATGAGCAGTTCTTC
>TRBV15|TRBJ1-5|-|-
CATSIRASNQPQHF
TGTGCCACCAGCATCAGGGCGAGCAATCAGCCCCAGCATTTT
>TRBV5-5|TRBJ2-7|-|-
CASSHGPSYEQYF
TGTGCCAGCAGCCACGGGCCTTCCTACGAGCAGTACTTC
>TRBV2|TRBJ1-4|-|-
CASLVRQDINEKLFF
TGTGCCAGCTTGGTCAGACAGGACATAAATGAAAAACTGTTTTTT
>TRBV7-9|TRBJ2-5|-|-
CASSAPSSYGDQYF
TGTGCCAGCAGCGCGCCTTCTTCCTATGGGGACCAGTACTTC
>TRBV21-1|TRBJ1-1|-|-
CASSKANRASYTEAFF
TGTGCCAGCAGCAAAGCGAACAGGGCTTCATACACTGAAGCTTTCTTT
>TRBV7-9|TRBJ2-5|-|-
CASSLGDNRVRETQYF
TGTGCCAGCAGCTTAGGGGACAACAGGGTCCGAGAGACCCAGTACTTC
>TRBV19|TRBJ2-1|TRBD2|-
CASSLGLAGSDNEQFF
TGTGCCAGTAGTCTGGGACTAGCGGGATCGGACAATGAGCAGTTCTTC
>TRBV11-1|TRBJ2-2|-|-
CASSLGTNTGELFF
TGTGCCAGCAGCTTAGGGACGAACACCGGGGAGCTGTTTTTT
>TRBV28|TRBJ2-1|-|-
CASSSPGRDVANEQFF
TGTGCCAGCAGTTCACCTGGGCGGGACGTCGCCAATGAGCAGTTCTTC
>TRBV30|TRBJ2-7|-|once
CAWSGTYEQYF
TGTGCCTGGAGTGGAACCTACGAGCAGTACTTC
>TRBV5-1|TRBJ2-2|TRBD1|-
CASRFGRTGDDTGELFF
TGCGCCAGCAGGTTCGGACGGACAGGGGACGACACCGGGGAGCTGTTTTTT
>TRBV4-3|TRBJ2-1|TRBD1|-
CASSQSDRVEQFF
TGCGCCAGCAGCCAGTCCGACAGGGTTGAGCAGTTCTTC
>TRBV27|TRBJ1-2|-|-
CASSSRDGGPTFYGYTF
TGTGCCAGCAGTTCTCGGGACGGAGGGCCGACCTTTTATGGCTACACCTTC
>TRBV9|TRBJ2-7|TRBD2|-
CASSTGLAGVVYEQYF
TGTGCCAGCAGCACGGGACTAGCGGGAGTTGTTTACGAGCAGTACTTC
>TRBV28|TRBJ2-3|-|-
CASSPRLAASTDTQYF
TGTGCCAGCAGTCCGCGATTAGCGGCTAGCACAGATACGCAGTATTTT
>TRBV5-1|TRBJ2-1|TRBD2|-
CASSLGGRGEQFF
TGCGCCAGCAGCTTGGGTGGGAGGGGTGAGCAGTTCTTC
>TRBV4-3|TRBJ2-6|TRBD1|once
CASSQRTGTLSGANVLTF
TGCGCCAGCAGCCAGAGGACAGGGACACTCTCTGGGGCCAACGTCCTGACTTTC
>TRBV9|TRBJ2-7|-|-
CASSVAAGNYEQYF
TGTGCCAGCAGCGTCGCGGCAGGGAACTACGAGCAGTACTTC
>TRBV19|TRBJ1-1|-|-
CASSIDPGSRSTEAFF
TGTGCCAGTAGTATAGATCCGGGCAGTAGATCCACTGAAGCTTTCTTT
>TRBV29-1|TRBJ1-3|TRBD1|-
CSVVRVPGTAPDSGNTIYF
TGCAGCGTTGTGCGAGTCCCCGGGACAGCACCAGACTCTGGAAACACCATATATTTT
>TRBV12-5|TRBJ2-7|-|once
CASGHRTGPSNPHEQYF
TGTGCTAGTGGCCACCGTACGGGACCCTCCAATCCCCACGAGCAGTACTTC
>TRBV9|TRBJ2-7|TRBD1|-
CASSVAGTGVGPRTEQYF
TGTGCCAGCAGCGTAGCCGGGACAGGGGTGGGGCCACGGACCGAGCAGTACTTC
>TRBV15|TRBJ2-7|TRBD1|-
CATSREGQGTYEQYF
TGTGCCACCAGCAGAGAAGGACAGGGTACCTACGAGCAGTACTTC
>TRBV9|TRBJ2-7|TRBD1|-
CASSVAIGTGAGDEQYF
TGTGCCAGCAGCGTAGCTATCGGGACAGGGGCCGGGGACGAGCAGTACTTC
>TRBV30|TRBJ2-1|-|-
CAWSYPEGNEQFF
TGTGCCTGGAGTTACCCTGAGGGGAATGAGCAGTTCTTC